This T cell receptor (beta chain) was recorded in a study of T cells in Graves' hyperthyroidism and ophthalmopathy. Study-wide points: Most thyroid clonotypes expanded above 0.001 appeared in blood too.

The CDR3 spans 14 residues. Trimming cost V 1 base and J 5 bases, with 10 bases left between them. Per the germline V gene, CDR1 is SGHDT and CDR2 is YYEEEE. In regard to this clonotype: The target antigen is unknown.

Researchers barred patients who had uncontrolled infection, other autoimmune disease, pregnancy or lactation. The diagnostic basis comprised clinical symptoms, serum thyroxine and TRAb, thyroid ultrasound and orbital computed tomography. Extraction of PBMCs used approximately 10 ml of fresh peripheral blood. Researchers took RNA transcripts and amplified the TCR beta CDR3 regions from them. In the first-round RT-PCR of the TCR CDR3, the HTBI primer set was used. TCRdb called the multiplex PCR reads again in MiXCR, with one record for every CDR3 protein. In the table there are some 440,000 distinct CDR3 sequences, approximately 15% of which are singletons.

The sequenced sample was blood. This TCR came from a woman aged 18-29 years with Graves' hyperthyroidism. V and J are TRBV5-6 and TRBJ1-5; maybe TRBD1 (6 bases). CDR3 nucleotide sequence: TGTGCCAGCAGCTTGATACAGGGAGATCAGCCCCAGCATTTT. It codes for CASSLIQGDQPQHF.